This paragraph covers one TCR beta chain sequence. The antigen remains unidentified. The sample comes from a study of CD8+ T cells in alopecia areata. Study details: Tofacitinib treatment spanned 6 to 18 months, with 6 months off drug afterward. Broader study findings: Scalp specimens additionally yield sequences from normal skin's resident alphabeta T cells. Elevated clonality characterized lesional scalp relative to normal scalp, particularly in alopecia totalis/universalis.

RNA extraction and reverse transcription yielded cDNA as sequencing template. The repertoire was sequenced with immunoSEQ multiplex PCR; TCRdb's copy has only in-frame clones and lacks some. The sample holds 150,000 to 180,000 clones, around 50% seen once. Alopecia areata patients gave lesional scalp punch biopsies and peripheral blood samples. CDR3 length: 14 amino acids. The starting material was CD8+ T cells sorted from blood, obtained at week 0. The chain links TRBV23-1 to TRBJ2-3; D unresolved. TRBV23-1 carries the ORF label, with uncertain function. This receptor was obtained from a human donor with alopecia areata. This chain's CDR3 is CANLRADPRYTQYF. Written as DNA, the CDR3 is TGCGCAAATCTCCGGGCGGATCCTCGATATACGCAGTATTTT.